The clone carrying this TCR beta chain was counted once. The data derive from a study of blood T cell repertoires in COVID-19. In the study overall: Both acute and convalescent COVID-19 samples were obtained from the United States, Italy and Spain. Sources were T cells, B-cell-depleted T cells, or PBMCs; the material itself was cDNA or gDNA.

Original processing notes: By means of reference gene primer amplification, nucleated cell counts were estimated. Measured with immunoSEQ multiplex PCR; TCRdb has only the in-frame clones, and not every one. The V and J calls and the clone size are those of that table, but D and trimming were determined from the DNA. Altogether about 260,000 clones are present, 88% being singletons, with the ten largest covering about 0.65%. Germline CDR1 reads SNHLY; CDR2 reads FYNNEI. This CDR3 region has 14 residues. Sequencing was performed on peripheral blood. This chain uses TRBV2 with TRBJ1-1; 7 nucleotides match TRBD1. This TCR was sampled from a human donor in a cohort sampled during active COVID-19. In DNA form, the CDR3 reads TGTGCGAAAGGTTGGGCAGGGGGGAACACTGAAGCTTTCTTT. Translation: CAKGWAGGNTEAFF.